This T cell receptor (beta chain) was sequenced during a study of shared clonotypes between healthy human individuals. The protocol was immunoSEQ multiplex PCR, while the TCRdb copy is restricted to in-frame clones and leaves out a portion. The table has 1,400,000 or so clones, around 98.5% seen once. CDR1 and CDR2 from the germline V gene are SGHTA and FQGNSA. This CDR3 has 15 residues. V lost 3 bases and J 3 bases, leaving 14 bases between the germline ends. The gene calls are TRBV7-2 and TRBJ1-2, with a possible D match to TRBD1 (6 bases). This receptor was identified in a man aged 25-45 years in good health. Source material: naive CD4+ T cells sorted from blood. Subset defined: CD45RA+ positively selected. In DNA, the CDR3 is TGTGCCAGCAGCTTCAGACAGGCGCGGGACTATGGCTACACCTTC. Translation gives CASSFRQARDYGYTF. The full variable domain, with the rest looked up from reference TRBV7-2 and TRBJ1-2, is GAGVSQSPSNKVTEKGKDVELRCDPISGHTALYWYRQSLGQGLEFLIYFQGNSAPDKSGLPSDRFSAERTGGSVSTLTIQRTQQEDSAVYLCASSFRQARDYGYTFGSGTRLTVV.